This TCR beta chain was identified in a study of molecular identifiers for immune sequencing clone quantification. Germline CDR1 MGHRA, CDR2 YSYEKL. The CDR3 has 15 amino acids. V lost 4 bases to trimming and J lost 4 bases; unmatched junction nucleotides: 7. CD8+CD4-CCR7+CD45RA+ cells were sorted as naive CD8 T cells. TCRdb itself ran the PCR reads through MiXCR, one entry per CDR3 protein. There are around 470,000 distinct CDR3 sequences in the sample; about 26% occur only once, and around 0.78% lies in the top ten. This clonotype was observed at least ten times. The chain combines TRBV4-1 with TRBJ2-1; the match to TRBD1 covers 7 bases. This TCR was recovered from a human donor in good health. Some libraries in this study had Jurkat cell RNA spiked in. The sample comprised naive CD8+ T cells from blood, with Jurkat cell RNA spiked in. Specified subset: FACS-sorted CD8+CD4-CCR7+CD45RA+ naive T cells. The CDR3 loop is CASSPRQGIYNEQFF. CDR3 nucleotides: TGCGCCAGCAGCCCCCGACAGGGCATATACAATGAGCAGTTCTTC.